The 6 T cell receptor beta chains in this list originate from one sample, sequenced in a study of cytomegalovirus exposure and HLA in healthy donors. Researchers ran the PCR with 60 Vbeta and 13 Jbeta primers. Some clones are missing from TCRdb's copy, which holds only in-frame ones; the method was immunoSEQ multiplex PCR. The sample lists 100,000 to 150,000 clones, about 10% occurring once. Sequenced sample: PBMCs. The receptors originated from a young woman in good health and CMV-seropositive.

This clone was detected a few times. The chain recombines TRBV10-2 with TRBJ2-7, with 9 bases matching TRBD2. V was clipped by 6 bases and J by 6 bases; unmatched bases: 3. There are 12 residues in the CDR3. Germline V lookup: CDR1 WSHSY, CDR2 SAAADI. The CDR3 loop is CASRLAGTEQYF. CDR3 DNA: TGCGCCAGCAGGCTAGCGGGAACCGAGCAGTACTTC.

This clone occurred a few times. The rearrangement links TRBV18 to TRBJ2-1, with D possibly being TRBD1 (5 bases). V lost 4 bases to trimming and J lost 1 base, with 14 bases between them. Germline V gives CDR1 KGHSH, CDR2 LQKENI. This CDR3 spans 16 amino acids. The CDR3 DNA is TGTGCCAGCTCACGAAGACAGCGCTATTCCTACAATGAGCAGTTCTTC. This codes for CASSRRQRYSYNEQFF.

There are a few counts of this clone. The J gene is TRBJ2-2, the V gene TRBV6-1; D gene uncertain. Trimming stripped 10 bases from V and 0 bases from J, with 12 bases between. CDR1 is MNHNS and CDR2 is SASEGT in the germline V gene. The CDR3 runs 14 residues. As DNA, the CDR3 is TGTGCCACCGTGTTTCGTACGAACACCGGGGAGCTGTTTTTT. Its protein is CATVFRTNTGELFF.

V gene TRBV5-6 combines with J gene TRBJ2-4, with 13 bases identical to TRBD2. CDR1 is SGHDT and CDR2 is YYEEEE in the germline V gene. The J segment lost 6 bases and the V segment lost 3 bases, leaving 15 bases of the junction unmatched. This CDR3 has 19 residues. CDR3 sequence reads: CASSSTSGRADVLTNIQYF. DNA of the CDR3: TGTGCCAGCAGCTCTACTAGCGGGAGGGCCGATGTTCTAACAAACATTCAGTACTTC. The whole variable domain, filled in from reference TRBV5-6 and TRBJ2-4, reads DAGVTQSPTHLIKTRGQQVTLRCSPKSGHDTVSWYQQALGQGPQFIFQYYEEEERQRGNFPDRFSGHQFPNYSSELNVNALLLGDSALYLCASSSTSGRADVLTNIQYFGAGTRLSVL.

A note on this clone: Because the CDR3's place on the DNA is in doubt, the DNA is left out and the CDR3 is given as listed by TCRdb. The chain is built from TRBV28 and TRBJ2-1; the DNA was not compared with TRBD1, the D call given in the table. The CDR3 has 13 amino acids, counting both end residues. Per germline, CDR1 MDHEN and CDR2 SYDVKM. The CDR3: CASSTSDRLEQFF.

This clone was seen only a few times. The J gene is TRBJ2-3, the V gene TRBV25-1; 12 positions match TRBD2. CDR1 and CDR2 (germline): MGHDK, SYGVNS. CDR3 length: 13 amino acids. The J segment lost 11 bases and the V segment lost 8 bases, leaving 8 bases of the junction unmatched. The CDR3 protein is CASGLAGTRVQYF. CDR3 in DNA: TGTGCCAGCGGACTAGCGGGAACGAGGGTGCAGTATTTT.